Following are 13 T cell receptor beta chains from one sample sequenced in a study of control samples from healthy donors and cancer patients. Method: immunoSEQ multiplex PCR; TCRdb's copy keeps in-frame clones and lacks some. Of 150,000 to 200,000 clones detected, 90% appear once; the ten largest clones hold 1.1% to 1.5%. Sequencing was carried out using blood. These receptors were collected from a woman aged 50 to 60 in good health.

CDR3 DNA sequence: TGCAGCGTTGAGGGGCAGGGACTTTACGAGCAGTACTTC. It yields the protein CSVEGQGLYEQYF. The chain uses TRBV29-1 and TRBJ2-7, with D possibly being TRBD2 (6 bases). Germline CDR1 SQVTM, CDR2 ANQGSEA. V was shortened by 3 bases and J by 4 bases, with 13 bases between the two germline ends. CDR3 size: 13 residues.

This clone was seen just once. The chain employs TRBV3-1 (or the pseudogene TRBV3-2) and TRBJ2-7; D possibly corresponds to TRBD2 (5 bases). The V end lost 0 bases, the J end lost 1 base, and 13 bases lay between the germline ends. CDR3 length: 16 residues. Germline V gene lookup returns CDR1 LGHDT and CDR2 YNNKEL (reference sequence). The CDR3 sequence is CASSQEGGPRSYEQYF. Here the CDR3 DNA reads TGTGCCAGCAGCCAAGAAGGAGGACCGCGATCCTACGAGCAGTACTTC.

This chain links TRBV5-1 with TRBJ1-4; D not certain. CDR1 and CDR2 from the germline V gene are SGHRS and YFSETQ. V was cut by 4 bases and J by 8 bases, with 15 bases left in between. The CDR3 consists of 14 residues. CDR3 sequence: CASSPRKAGEKLFF. Here the CDR3 DNA reads TGCGCCAGCAGCCCTCGAAAGGCGGGGGAAAAACTGTTTTTT.

The J gene is TRBJ2-2, the V gene TRBV4-2; D unclear. From germline, CDR1 is LGHNA and CDR2 YNFKEQ. CDR3 length: 14 residues. V lost 5 bases to trimming and J lost 6 bases, with 13 bases between them. The CDR3 loop reads CASSVMTVSGELFF. CDR3 nucleotides: TGTGCCAGCAGCGTGATGACTGTATCCGGGGAGCTGTTTTTT.

The gene calls are TRBV20-1 and TRBJ1-2; D is uncertain. Germline V gene lookup returns CDR1 DFQATT and CDR2 SNEGSKA (reference sequence). The CDR3 is 14 residues long. V lost 3 bases, J lost 6 bases, and 17 bases lay in between. The CDR3 sequence: CSASFLPGRHGYTF. Written as DNA, the CDR3 is TGCAGTGCTAGTTTTCTTCCAGGAAGGCATGGCTACACCTTC.

V and J are TRBV14 and TRBJ2-5, with 10 positions matching TRBD2. The junction had 5 bases not matched to a gene; V was cut back by 2 bases and J by 5 bases. Germline loops: CDR1 SGHDN, CDR2 FVKESK. CDR3 length: 15 residues. The CDR3 nucleotides read TGTGCCAGCAGCCAATACGGACTAGCGGTCGAGACCCAGTACTTC. Translation gives CASSQYGLAVETQYF.

This chain connects TRBV28 to TRBJ1-2; D not certain. V gave up 6 bases and J gave up 2 bases, with 4 bases separating them. The CDR3 extends over 11 amino acids. Germline values: CDR1 MDHEN, CDR2 SYDVKM. The CDR3 loop reads CASRQNYGYTF. The CDR3 bases are TGTGCCAGCAGGCAGAACTATGGCTACACCTTC.

There are a few counts of this clone. The sample contains more than one DNA sequence encoding this CDR3. The chain couples TRBV28 to TRBJ1-1; D gene uncertain. Germline-derived CDR1 and CDR2 are MDHEN and SYDVKM. Trimming removed 2 bases from V and 0 bases from J, with 4 bases in between. The CDR3 spans 13 residues. CDR3 coding DNA: TGTGCCAGCAGTTTAAACCTGAACACTGAAGCTTTCTTT. Encoded protein: CASSLNLNTEAFF.

The chain joins TRBV29-1 to TRBJ1-1; D call uncertain. CDR1 SQVTM and CDR2 ANQGSEA come from the germline V gene. This CDR3 region has 14 residues. V gave up 3 bases and J gave up 1 base, with 12 bases separating them. The CDR3 coding sequence is TGCAGCGTTGATTCGGGATGGGGGAACACTGAAGCTTTCTTT. Amino acids: CSVDSGWGNTEAFF.

V is TRBV21-1 and J is TRBJ1-3; the D call of TRBD1 is as the table states it, not checked on the DNA. TRBV21-1 is termed a pseudogene. The CDR3 extends over 21 amino acids. CDR3 sequence: CASSTWPGQQGLTYSGNTIYF. The CDR3 DNA reads as TGTGCCAGCAGCACTTGGCCGGGACAACAGGGGCTGACCTACTCTGGAAACACCATATATTTT.

The chain has TRBV19 and TRBJ1-1; a possible D gene is TRBD1 (5 bases). V was trimmed by 5 bases and J by 4 bases, leaving 11 bases between them. Germline lookup yields CDR1 LNHDA and CDR2 SQIVND (reference sequence). CDR3 length: 13 residues. Written as DNA, the CDR3 is TGTGCCAGTAGTGGGGGGTCAACCACTGAAGCTTTCTTT. It codes for CASSGGSTTEAFF.

This chain connects TRBV27 to TRBJ1-2, with D possibly TRBD1 on 6 matching bases. V was pared by 3 bases and J by 7 bases, with 15 bases between. This CDR3 has 14 amino acids. The germline V gene has CDR1 MNHEY and CDR2 SMNVEV (reference sequence). The CDR3 coding sequence is TGTGCCAGCAGTTTTCGACAGGAGGCGAGTGGCTACACCTTC. Its protein is CASSFRQEASGYTF.

The rearrangement joins TRBV4-3 to TRBJ1-6; TRBD1 might be the D (6 bases). V dropped 0 bases and J dropped 9 bases, with 9 bases sitting between them. Germline loops: CDR1 LGHNA, CDR2 YSLEER. The CDR3 is made up of 14 amino acids. The CDR3 protein is CASSQDRDISPLHF. CDR3 in DNA: TGCGCCAGCAGCCAAGATAGGGACATTTCACCCCTCCACTTT.